This T cell receptor beta chain was sequenced for a study of cytomegalovirus exposure and HLA in healthy donors (dated by TCRdb to between 2016 and 2019). With regard to the full study: An earlier analysis of several hundred of the donors reported about 250 Gb of sequence data and 120 million or so unique TCR beta sequences from around 200 million T cells. On average, roughly 250,000 unique TCR beta nucleotide sequences were sequenced per donor among a few hundred genotyped donors of the cohort, with roughly 18% of those sequences being non-productive. In a later genetic analysis, genome-wide SNP genotypes for about three fifths of the roughly 670 donors were used, and that subset was treated as a discovery cohort. Besides the first cohort of 550 to 750 subjects, a separate validation cohort made up of 120 different subjects was used. To decide whether each TCR beta V gene segment behaved as functional or pseudogenic, an earlier analysis of 587 of the donors relied on high-throughput TCR beta sequencing. Several DR-DQ haplotypes were handled as single units for association and clustering, since linkage in the cohort was strong. High-throughput TCR immunosequencing, statistical association of individual TCRs with disease status, and machine learning were combined to predict cytomegalovirus infection status. All discovery cohort repertoires had been generated on a single sequencing platform. HLA typing covered class I and class II loci at four-digit resolution. The study profiled the T cell repertoires of 550 to 700 subjects by immunosequencing and related them to cytomegalovirus serostatus. In the later analysis, no new phenotypic data were used to find candidate immune exposures; instead, reliance was placed on TCR beta sequences and their occurrence across donors. Donor age, sex, ethnicity and CMV serostatus were collected together with the repertoire data. An early release covering approximately 600 HLA-typed donors comprised 250 to 350 gigabases of sequencing data and 85 million to 100 million unique TCR sequences. The number of donors typed differed by locus, with 629-630 for A, B, C, DRB1 and DQB1, roughly 520 for DQA1, 606 for DPA1, and approximately 470 for DPB1. The study aimed to test whether cataloging public T cell receptors could reveal signatures of past pathogen exposure. To study patterns of TCR occurrence, a later analysis re-analyzed previously published TCR beta repertoires from 666 donors and added high-resolution HLA genotyping. The genetic ancestry cluster associated with self-reported Caucasian donors included over 65% of the roughly 400 genotyped donors. The study at large found these results: The classifier was reported to diagnose cytomegalovirus status with high specificity and sensitivity in both the original cohort and the validation cohort. Most CMV-associated TCR beta chains appeared to be HLA-restricted in a later analysis, and the HLA associations seemed to be driven largely by CMV exposure. Linkage disequilibrium might explain the correlated functional status among segregating V segments, but an unknown experimental factor could not be ruled out. Because HLA typing was unavailable for some donors at each locus, only the typed subset was used in association tests. In the study, 164 TCR beta chains were listed as associated with cytomegalovirus. The cohort was sequenced for TCR beta chains only, and without alpha or paired-chain data the features that could be detected were limited. A later analysis found that TCR association rates varied across HLA loci, with DRB1 alleles showing the most associated TCRs and HLA-C alleles the fewest. In a later genetic analysis, fewer N-insertions in productive TCRs were reported among donors in an Asian-associated ancestry cluster than the roughly 700-donor mean. Three of the identified cytomegalovirus-associated TCR beta chains were confirmed in vitro to be specific for cytomegalovirus antigens. Some IMGT-functional V segments, including TRBV6-2 and TRBV6-3, could not be distinguished by the 87-base-pair reads and were therefore excluded. Broadly in line with IMGT annotations, most TCR beta V segments showed up in productive rearrangements about 90% or about 30% of the time in an earlier analysis of approximately 600 of the donors. Immune exposure information for the cohort was limited to CMV serostatus. Compared with equally common non-associated chains, HLA-associated TCR beta chains in a later analysis were more clonally expanded and had lower generation probabilities. Most TCR sequences were observed very rarely across donors, whereas some public TCRs were present in many individuals. Assigning TCR associations to individual alleles was difficult when HLA alleles, especially DR and DQ, strongly co-occurred. In a later analysis, over 15,000 TCR beta sequences were associated with specific HLA alleles at a false discovery rate of 0.05. Because counts were too low, about 17 rarely observed V segments, including chromosome 9 orphons, were excluded from the earlier analysis of under 650 of the donors. In a later genetic analysis, a missense DCLRE1C variant was associated with V-gene and J-gene trimming of TCR beta chains, and the association was replicated in an independent cohort. A further reported finding was that TCR beta sequences accurately predicted the HLA-A and HLA-B alleles for most subjects in the first cohort. According to the authors, the approach could potentially be generalized to other disease states and immunological phenotypes. Several of the top co-occurrence clusters appeared to be linked to parvovirus B19, influenza, CMV and Epstein-Barr virus, according to a later analysis. The sequencing pipeline was judged likely to have produced a cluster of highly shared sequence variants as a technical artifact. Roughly uniform sequencing depth across donors was assumed in presence/absence analyses, although this assumption may not hold.

The CDR3, cysteine through phenylalanine, is 15 amino acids long. CDR3 DNA only is kept here, 45 bases in frame from base 1. Cut back by 7 bases and 0 bases, the V and J ends lie 14 bases apart. Based on the germline V gene, the CDR1 and CDR2 sequences are SGHRS and YFSETQ. The cohort consisted of 666 healthy bone marrow donors. At the time of sampling, every cohort member was nominally healthy, though immune exposures that went unrecorded were likely present. The donor was CMV seronegative and belonged to the group of 352 seronegative cohort members. Each donor provided a peripheral blood sample, and peripheral blood mononuclear cells were used for TCR beta sequencing. Genomic DNA extraction from the blood cell samples was performed with the Qiagen DNeasy Blood Extraction Kit. Library method: the immunoSEQ multiplex PCR assay. For the multiplex PCR, a mixture combining 60 forward primers for TCR Vbeta segments and 13 reverse primers for TCR Jbeta segments was used. The CDR3 region of rearranged TCR beta genes was amplified from genomic DNA by a multiplex PCR assay. Amplified TCR beta libraries were sequenced as 87-base-pair reads on the Illumina HiSeq System. Processing in the source paper ran as follows. In a later analysis, roughly 80 million unique TCR beta chains were counted across the approximately 640 repertoires, and about 10 million of these chains were shared by at least two donors. Raw reads were error-corrected and collapsed into unique sequences by a nearest-neighbor algorithm in which closely related sequences were merged to remove PCR and sequencing errors. To assign V, D and J gene segments, CDR3 sequences were aligned to IMGT reference sequences. For a sequence to be retained, at least a six-nucleotide match to both a V gene segment and a J gene segment was required. A rearrangement was called productive if the CDR3 had no stop codons and remained in frame with V and J, and every other rearrangement was called non-productive. CDR3 was defined by IMGT convention, running from the second conserved V-encoded cysteine to the conserved J-encoded phenylalanine. The earlier analysis of about 570 of the donors excluded any sequence lacking an unambiguous match to a single V gene segment. In an earlier analysis of roughly 600 of the donors, a V segment was called functional when productive rearrangements were above 56.7%, and segregating when the standard deviation between donors exceeded 5%. A statistical classification framework was built to diagnose cytomegalovirus status from the catalog of TCR beta chain sequences. In a later analysis, TCR nucleotide sequences were compared against IMGT/GENE-DB human TR gene sequences so that V and J genes could be assigned. The TCRdist pipeline was used in a later analysis to assign CDR3 sequences and most-parsimonious VDJ recombination scenarios. In a later analysis, each TCR beta chain was defined by its CDR3 amino acid sequence together with its V-gene family, and reads without a unique V-gene family were excluded. To address suspected cross-contamination and a sequencing artifact, a later analysis removed 450 to 700 highly shared, low-generation-probability nucleotide sequences. A later analysis calculated a clonal expansion index for each public chain from normalized within-repertoire ranks of inferred template counts. Generation probabilities in a later analysis came from a VDJ recombination model fitted to out-of-frame rearrangements, and those results were checked against IGoR. In a later analysis, TCR-TCR, TCR-HLA and TCR-CMV co-occurrence was scored with hypergeometric tests, and a repertoire-size bias correction was applied to TCR pairs. A later analysis estimated false discovery rates by permuting HLA or CMV assignments 20 times. In a later analysis, co-occurring TCRs were grouped using DBSCAN, with TCRdist sequence similarity added in when clustering inside HLA-allele-positive subsets. For co-occurrence clustering, repertoires with fewer than 30,000 or more than 120,000 public chains were excluded, along with five repertoires with anomalous nucleotide sharing. TCRdb retrieved this table from immuneACCESS and kept in-frame rearrangements only. Not all clones are present; in checked studies, unresolved V genes account for under half, and no reason is known for the remainder. V and J calls and clone size are given by that table; D and trimming were obtained from the DNA. The sample includes about 180,000 clones, with more than 80% observed a single time. 4.8% of the sample is in the top ten clones.

In regard to this clone: Its recognized antigen is unknown. Base qualities are not recorded, but no much larger clone differs from it by a single base.

Recombination linked TRBV5-1 to TRBJ2-1; the D gene is perhaps TRBD1, on 5 matching bases. The sample comprised PBMCs. The receptor was isolated from a man aged 18 to 29 in good health and CMV-seronegative. At the DNA level, the sequence is TGCGCCAGCCGAATGACAGAGAGCTCCTACAATGAGCAGTTCTTC. Its translation is CASRMTESSYNEQFF.